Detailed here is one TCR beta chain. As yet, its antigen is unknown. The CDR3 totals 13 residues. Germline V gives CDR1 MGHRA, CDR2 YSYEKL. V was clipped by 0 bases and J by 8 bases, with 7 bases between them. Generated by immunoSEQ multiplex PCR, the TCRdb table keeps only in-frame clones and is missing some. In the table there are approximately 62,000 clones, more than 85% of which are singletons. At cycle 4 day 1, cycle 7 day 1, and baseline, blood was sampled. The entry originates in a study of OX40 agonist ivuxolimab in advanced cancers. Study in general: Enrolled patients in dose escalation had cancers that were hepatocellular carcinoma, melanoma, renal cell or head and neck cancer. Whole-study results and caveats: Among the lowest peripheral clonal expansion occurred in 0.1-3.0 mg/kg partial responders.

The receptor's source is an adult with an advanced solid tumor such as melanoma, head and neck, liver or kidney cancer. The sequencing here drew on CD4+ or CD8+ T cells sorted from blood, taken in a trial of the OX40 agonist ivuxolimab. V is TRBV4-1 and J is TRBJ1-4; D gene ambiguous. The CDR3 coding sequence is TGCGCCAGCAGCCAAGATCGATCGGAAAAACTGTTTTTT. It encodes CASSQDRSEKLFF.